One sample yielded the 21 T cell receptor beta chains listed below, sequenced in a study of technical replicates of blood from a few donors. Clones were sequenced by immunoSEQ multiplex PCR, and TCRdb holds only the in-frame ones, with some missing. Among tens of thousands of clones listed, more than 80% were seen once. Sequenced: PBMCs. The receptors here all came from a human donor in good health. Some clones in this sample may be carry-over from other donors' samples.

For the CDR3, the DNA is TGCGCCAGCAGCCGCGGACAGTCGTGGGGTCAGCCCCAGCATTTT. Its translation: CASSRGQSWGQPQHF. The genes are TRBV4-1 and TRBJ1-5, with D tentatively TRBD1 (6 bases). The CDR3 is 15 residues long. Trimming removed 4 bases at V and 6 bases at J, with 16 bases between. CDR1 is MGHRA and CDR2 is YSYEKL in the germline V gene.

CDR3 bases: TGCGCCAGCAGCTTGAGAAGGACAGGGGGAGGAGAGACCCAGTACTTC. Amino acid sequence: CASSLRRTGGGETQYF. V usage is TRBV5-1 and J usage is TRBJ2-5, with 10 bases fitting TRBD1. The CDR3 totals 16 residues. Unmatched junction bases numbered 7, after V lost 1 base and J lost 4 bases. The V gene's germline CDR1 is SGHRS and CDR2 YFSETQ. Full variable domain (missing parts from reference TRBV5-1 and TRBJ2-5): KAGVTQTPRYLIKTRGQQVTLSCSPISGHRSVSWYQQTPGQGLQFLFEYFSETQRNKGNFPGRFSGRQFSNSRSEMNVSTLELGDSALYLCASSLRRTGGGETQYFGPGTRLLVL.

The CDR3 is CASTLTAGMNTEAFF. The CDR3 nucleotides are TGCGCCAGCACCCTGACAGCGGGCATGAACACTGAAGCTTTCTTT. The chain joins TRBV5-1 to TRBJ1-1; possibly TRBD1 for D (5 bases). In germline, CDR1 is SGHRS, CDR2 YFSETQ. The CDR3 covers 15 residues. Trimming removed 6 bases from V and 0 bases from J, with 15 bases in between.

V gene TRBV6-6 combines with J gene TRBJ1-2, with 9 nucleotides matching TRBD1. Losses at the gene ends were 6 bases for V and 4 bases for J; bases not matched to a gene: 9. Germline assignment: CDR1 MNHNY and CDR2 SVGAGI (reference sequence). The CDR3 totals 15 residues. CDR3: CASSPGQGLSYGYTF. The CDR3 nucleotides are TGTGCCAGCAGCCCCGGACAGGGGCTGAGCTATGGCTACACCTTC.

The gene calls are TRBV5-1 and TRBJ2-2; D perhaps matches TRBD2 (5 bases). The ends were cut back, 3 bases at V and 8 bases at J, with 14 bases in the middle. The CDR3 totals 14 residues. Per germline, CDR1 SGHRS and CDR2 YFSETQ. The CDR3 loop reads CASSSGPGYGELFF. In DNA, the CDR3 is TGCGCCAGCAGCTCCGGACCGGGATATGGGGAGCTGTTTTTT. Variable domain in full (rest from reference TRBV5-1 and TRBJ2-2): KAGVTQTPRYLIKTRGQQVTLSCSPISGHRSVSWYQQTPGQGLQFLFEYFSETQRNKGNFPGRFSGRQFSNSRSEMNVSTLELGDSALYLCASSSGPGYGELFFGEGSRLTVL.

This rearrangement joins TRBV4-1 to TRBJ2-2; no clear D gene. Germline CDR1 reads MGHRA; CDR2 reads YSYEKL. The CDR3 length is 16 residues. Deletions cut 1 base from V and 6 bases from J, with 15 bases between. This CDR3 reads CASSQVRLNGPGELFF. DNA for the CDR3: TGCGCCAGCAGCCAAGTTCGCCTAAATGGGCCCGGGGAGCTGTTTTTT.

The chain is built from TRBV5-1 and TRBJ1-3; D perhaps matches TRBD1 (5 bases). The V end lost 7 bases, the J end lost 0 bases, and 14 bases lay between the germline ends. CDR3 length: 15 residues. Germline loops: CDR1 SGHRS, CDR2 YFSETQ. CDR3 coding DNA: TGCGCCAGCTCCCCCACAGGTTCCTCTGGAAACACCATATATTTT. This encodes CASSPTGSSGNTIYF.

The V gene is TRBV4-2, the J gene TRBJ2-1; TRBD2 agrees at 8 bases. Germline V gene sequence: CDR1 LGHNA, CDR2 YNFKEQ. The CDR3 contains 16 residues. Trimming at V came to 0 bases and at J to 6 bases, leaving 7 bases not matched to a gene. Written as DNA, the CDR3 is TGTGCCAGCAGCCAAGATTCGGCTAGCGGGCCCAATGAGCAGTTCTTC. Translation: CASSQDSASGPNEQFF.

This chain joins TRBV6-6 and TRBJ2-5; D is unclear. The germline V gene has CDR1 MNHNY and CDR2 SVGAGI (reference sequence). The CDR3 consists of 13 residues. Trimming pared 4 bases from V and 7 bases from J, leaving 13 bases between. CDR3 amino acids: CASSSSGYSTQYF. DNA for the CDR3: TGTGCCAGCAGTTCCTCCGGGTATTCGACCCAGTACTTC.

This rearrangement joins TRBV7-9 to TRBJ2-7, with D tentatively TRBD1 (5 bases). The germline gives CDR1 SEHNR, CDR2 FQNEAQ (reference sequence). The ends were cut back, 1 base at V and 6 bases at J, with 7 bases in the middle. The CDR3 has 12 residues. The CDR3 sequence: CASSLERGEQYF. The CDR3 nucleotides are TGTGCCAGCAGCTTAGAAAGGGGCGAGCAGTACTTC.

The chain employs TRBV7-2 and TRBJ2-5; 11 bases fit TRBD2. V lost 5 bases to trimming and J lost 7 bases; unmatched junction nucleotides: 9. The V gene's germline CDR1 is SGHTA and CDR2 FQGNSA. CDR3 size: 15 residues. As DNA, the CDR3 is TGTGCCAGCAGCCAAACTAGCGGGAGTTTAGGGACCCAGTACTTC. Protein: CASSQTSGSLGTQYF.

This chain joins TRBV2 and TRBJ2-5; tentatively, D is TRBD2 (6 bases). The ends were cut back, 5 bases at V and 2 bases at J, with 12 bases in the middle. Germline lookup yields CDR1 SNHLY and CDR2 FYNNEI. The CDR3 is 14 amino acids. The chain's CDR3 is CASSLGGGQETQYF. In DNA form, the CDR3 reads TGTGCCAGCAGTCTGGGTGGGGGGCAAGAGACCCAGTACTTC.

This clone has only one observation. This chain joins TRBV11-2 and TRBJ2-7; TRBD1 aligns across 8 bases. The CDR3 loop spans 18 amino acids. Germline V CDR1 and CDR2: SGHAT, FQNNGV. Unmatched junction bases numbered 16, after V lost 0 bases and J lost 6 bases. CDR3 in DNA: TGTGCCAGCAGCTTAGATGATATCTTTGGACAGGGATTTGGCGAGCAGTACTTC. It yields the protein CASSLDDIFGQGFGEQYF.

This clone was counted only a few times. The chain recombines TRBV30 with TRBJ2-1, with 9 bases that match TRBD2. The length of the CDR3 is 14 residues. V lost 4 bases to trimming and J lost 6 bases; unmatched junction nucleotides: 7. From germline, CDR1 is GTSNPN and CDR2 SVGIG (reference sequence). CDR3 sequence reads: CAWTSGRLGNEQFF. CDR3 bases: TGTGCCTGGACAAGCGGGAGGTTGGGCAATGAGCAGTTCTTC.

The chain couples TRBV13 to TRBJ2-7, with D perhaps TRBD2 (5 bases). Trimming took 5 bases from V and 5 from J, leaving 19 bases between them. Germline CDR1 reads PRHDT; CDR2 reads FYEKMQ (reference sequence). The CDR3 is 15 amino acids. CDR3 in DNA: TGTGCCAGCAGCCTAAGACTAACCGGAAATAACGAGCAGTACTTC. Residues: CASSLRLTGNNEQYF.

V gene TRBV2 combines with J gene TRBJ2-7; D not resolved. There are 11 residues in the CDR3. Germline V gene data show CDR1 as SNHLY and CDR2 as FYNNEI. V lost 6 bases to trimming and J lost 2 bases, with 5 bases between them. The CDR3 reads CASRAAYEQYF. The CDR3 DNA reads TGTGCCAGCAGGGCCGCCTACGAGCAGTACTTC.

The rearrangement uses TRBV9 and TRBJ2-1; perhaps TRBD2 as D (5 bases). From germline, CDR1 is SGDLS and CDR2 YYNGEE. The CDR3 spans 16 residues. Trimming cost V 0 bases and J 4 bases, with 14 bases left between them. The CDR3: CASSVVPGFAYNEQFF. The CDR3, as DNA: TGTGCCAGCAGCGTAGTCCCGGGGTTCGCTTACAATGAGCAGTTCTTC.

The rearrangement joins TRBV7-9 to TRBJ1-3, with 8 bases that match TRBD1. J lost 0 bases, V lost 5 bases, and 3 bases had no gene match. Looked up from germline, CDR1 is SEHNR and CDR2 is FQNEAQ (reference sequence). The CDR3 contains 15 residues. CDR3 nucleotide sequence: TGTGCCAGCAGCCAGGACAGGGACTCTGGAAACACCATATATTTT. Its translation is CASSQDRDSGNTIYF.

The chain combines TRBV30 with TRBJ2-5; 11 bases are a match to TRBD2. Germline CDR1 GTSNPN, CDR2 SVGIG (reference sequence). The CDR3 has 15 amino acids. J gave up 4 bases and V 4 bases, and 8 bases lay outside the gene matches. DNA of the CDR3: TGTGCCTGGATGAGGGGGCTAGCGGGAGGAGAGACCCAGTACTTC. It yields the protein CAWMRGLAGGETQYF. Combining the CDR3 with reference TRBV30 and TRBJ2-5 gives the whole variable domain SQTIHQWPATLVQPVGSPLSLECTVEGTSNPNLYWYRQAAGRGLQLLFYSVGIGQISSEVPQNLSASRPQDRQFILSSKKLLLSDSGFYLCAWMRGLAGGETQYFGPGTRLLVL.

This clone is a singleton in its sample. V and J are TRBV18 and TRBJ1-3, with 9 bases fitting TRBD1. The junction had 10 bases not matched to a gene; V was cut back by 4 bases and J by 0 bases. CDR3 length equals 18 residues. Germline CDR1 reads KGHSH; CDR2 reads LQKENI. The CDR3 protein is CASSLSPGQGSSGNTIYF. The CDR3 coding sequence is TGTGCCAGCTCACTCAGTCCGGGACAGGGATCCTCTGGAAACACCATATATTTT.

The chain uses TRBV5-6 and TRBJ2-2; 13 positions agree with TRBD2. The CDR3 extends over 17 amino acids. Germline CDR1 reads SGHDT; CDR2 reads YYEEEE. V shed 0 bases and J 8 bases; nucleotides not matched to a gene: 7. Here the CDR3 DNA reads TGTGCCAGCAGCTTGGGAGGTCGGACTAGCGGGAGAGGGGAGCTGTTTTTT. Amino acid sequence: CASSLGGRTSGRGELFF.